This TCR beta chain was recovered during a study of a mutant IDH1 vaccine in newly diagnosed glioma. Overall study context: The treated population exhibited a male proportion of about 60%, a female proportion of around 40%, and a mean age of about 39 years. Previous care, which was radiotherapy, temozolomide, or both, most often involved both.

Noted time point: week 23, last vaccination. Every vaccination contained 300 ug of the mutant IDH1 20-mer peptide and was paired with topical imiquimod. The data were produced by immunoSEQ multiplex PCR, yet TCRdb's version contains in-frame clones alone and is incomplete. Among approximately 41,000 clones listed, roughly 79% were seen once. This clone occurred once. Its antigen is unidentified. Study results and caveats: Detectable vaccine-induced immune responses arose in roughly 93% of patients.

The CDR3 totals 16 residues. Germline V CDR1 and CDR2: MRHNA, SNTAGT. V lost 1 base and J lost 2, with 11 bases in between. Material: PBMCs, obtained from a glioma patient whose treatment included an IDH1 peptide vaccine. V is TRBV6-4 and J is TRBJ1-4, with D possibly matching TRBD1 (6 bases). The receptor's source is a man aged 35-49 years with glioma. The CDR3, as DNA: TGTGCCAGCAGTGACTGGCGGGGGCGGACTAATGAAAAACTGTTTTTT. Its protein is CASSDWRGRTNEKLFF.